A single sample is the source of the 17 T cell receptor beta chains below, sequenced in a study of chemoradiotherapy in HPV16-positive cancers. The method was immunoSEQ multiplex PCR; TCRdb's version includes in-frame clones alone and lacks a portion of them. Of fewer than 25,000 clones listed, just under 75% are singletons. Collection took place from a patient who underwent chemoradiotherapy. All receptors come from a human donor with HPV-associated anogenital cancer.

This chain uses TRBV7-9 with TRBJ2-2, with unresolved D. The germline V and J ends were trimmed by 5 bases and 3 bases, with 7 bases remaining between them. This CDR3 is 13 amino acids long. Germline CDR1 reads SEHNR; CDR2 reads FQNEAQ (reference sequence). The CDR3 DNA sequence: TGTGCCAGCAGCCCTCGGTACACCGGGGAGCTGTTTTTT. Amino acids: CASSPRYTGELFF.

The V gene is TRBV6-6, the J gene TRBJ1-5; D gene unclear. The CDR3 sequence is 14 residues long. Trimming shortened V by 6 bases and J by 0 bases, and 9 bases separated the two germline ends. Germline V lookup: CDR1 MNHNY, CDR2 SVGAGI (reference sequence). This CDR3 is CASRRSDSNQPQHF. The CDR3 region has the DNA TGTGCCAGCAGGAGGAGCGATAGCAATCAGCCCCAGCATTTT.

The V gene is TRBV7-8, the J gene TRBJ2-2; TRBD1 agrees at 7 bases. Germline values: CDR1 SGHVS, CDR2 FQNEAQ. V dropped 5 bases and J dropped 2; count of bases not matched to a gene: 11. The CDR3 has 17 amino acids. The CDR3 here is CASSPRGTVSNTGELFF. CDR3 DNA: TGTGCCAGCAGCCCTCGTGGGACAGTTAGCAACACCGGGGAGCTGTTTTTT.

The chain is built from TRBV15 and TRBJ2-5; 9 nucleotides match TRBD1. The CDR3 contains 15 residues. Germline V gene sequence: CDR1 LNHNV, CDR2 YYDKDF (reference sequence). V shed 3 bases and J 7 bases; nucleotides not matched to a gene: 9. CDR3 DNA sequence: TGTGCCACCAGCAGTATCACAGGGGGCCCGCGGACCCAGTACTTC. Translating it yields CATSSITGGPRTQYF.

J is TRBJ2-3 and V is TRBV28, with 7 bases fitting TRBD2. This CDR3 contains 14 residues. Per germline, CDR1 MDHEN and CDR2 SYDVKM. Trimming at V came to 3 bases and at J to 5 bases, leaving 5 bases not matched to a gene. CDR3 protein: CASSFALAKDTQYF. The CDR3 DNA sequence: TGTGCCAGCAGTTTCGCACTAGCGAAAGATACGCAGTATTTT.

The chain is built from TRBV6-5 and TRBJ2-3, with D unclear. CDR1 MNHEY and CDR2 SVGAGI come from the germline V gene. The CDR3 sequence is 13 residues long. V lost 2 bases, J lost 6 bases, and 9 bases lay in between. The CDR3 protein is CASSYKYGDTQYF. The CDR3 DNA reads TGTGCCAGCAGTTACAAGTACGGGGATACGCAGTATTTT.

Written as DNA, the CDR3 is TGTGCCAGCAGCTTGGCCCCGGGGGTAGGTGAAAAACTGTTTTTT. Translating it yields CASSLAPGVGEKLFF. This rearrangement joins TRBV5-6 to TRBJ1-4; TRBD1 might be the D (5 bases). Germline lookup yields CDR1 SGHDT and CDR2 YYEEEE. V lost 0 bases and J lost 7, with 13 bases in between. This CDR3 has 15 residues.

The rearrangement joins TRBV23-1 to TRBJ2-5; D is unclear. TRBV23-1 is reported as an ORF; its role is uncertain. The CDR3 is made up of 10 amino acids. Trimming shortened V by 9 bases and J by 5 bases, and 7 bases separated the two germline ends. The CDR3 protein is CARGMETQYF. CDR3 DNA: TGCGCCAGGGGGATGGAGACCCAGTACTTC.

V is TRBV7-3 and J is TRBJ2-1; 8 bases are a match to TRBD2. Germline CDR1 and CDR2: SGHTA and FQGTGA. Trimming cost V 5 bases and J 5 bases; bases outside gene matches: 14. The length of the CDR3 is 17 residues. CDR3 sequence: CASSQLGGSGGNNEQFF. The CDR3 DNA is TGTGCCAGCAGCCAACTAGGCGGCAGCGGGGGAAACAATGAGCAGTTCTTC. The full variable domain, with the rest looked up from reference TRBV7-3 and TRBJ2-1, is GAGVSQTPSNKVTEKGKYVELRCDPISGHTALYWYRQSLGQGPEFLIYFQGTGAADDSGLPNDRFFAVRPEGSVSTLKIQRTERGDSAVYLCASSQLGGSGGNNEQFFGPGTRLTVL.

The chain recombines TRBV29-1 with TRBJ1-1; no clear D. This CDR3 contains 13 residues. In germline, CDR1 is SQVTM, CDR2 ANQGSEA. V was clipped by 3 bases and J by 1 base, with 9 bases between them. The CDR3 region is CSVDRAGNTEAFF. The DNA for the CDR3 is TGCAGCGTTGACCGGGCTGGGAACACTGAAGCTTTCTTT.

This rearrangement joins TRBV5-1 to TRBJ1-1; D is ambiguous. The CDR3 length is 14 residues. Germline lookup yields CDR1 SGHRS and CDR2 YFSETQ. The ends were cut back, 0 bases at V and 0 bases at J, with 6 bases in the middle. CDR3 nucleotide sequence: TGCGCCAGCAGCTTGGTCGCGATGAACACTGAAGCTTTCTTT. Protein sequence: CASSLVAMNTEAFF.

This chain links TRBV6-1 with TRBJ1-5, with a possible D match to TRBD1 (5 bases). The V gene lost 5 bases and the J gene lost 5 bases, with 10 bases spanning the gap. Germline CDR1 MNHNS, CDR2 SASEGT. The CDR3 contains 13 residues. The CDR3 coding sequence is TGTGCCAGCAGTATCCAGGGCGATCAGCCCCAGCATTTT. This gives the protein CASSIQGDQPQHF.

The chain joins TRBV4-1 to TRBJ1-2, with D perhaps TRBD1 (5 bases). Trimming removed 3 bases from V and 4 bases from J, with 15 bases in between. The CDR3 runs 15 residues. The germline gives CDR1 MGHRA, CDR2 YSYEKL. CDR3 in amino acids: CASSQAQGEVYGYTF. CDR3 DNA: TGCGCCAGCAGCCAGGCTCAAGGGGAAGTCTATGGCTACACCTTC.

CDR3 region: CASSLPGLGIYEQYF. CDR3 coding DNA: TGTGCCAGCAGCTTGCCGGGACTAGGGATTTACGAGCAGTACTTC. The chain is built from TRBV5-6 and TRBJ2-7; TRBD2 matches at 8 bases. V dropped 1 base and J dropped 4; count of bases not matched to a gene: 7. Germline CDR1 is SGHDT and CDR2 is YYEEEE. The CDR3 extends over 15 amino acids.

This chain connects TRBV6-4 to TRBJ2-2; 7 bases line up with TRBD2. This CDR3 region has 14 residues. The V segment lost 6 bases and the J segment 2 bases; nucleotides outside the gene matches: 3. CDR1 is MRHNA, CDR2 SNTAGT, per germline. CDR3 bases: TGTGCCAGCAGGACTAGCCCTAACACCGGGGAGCTGTTTTTT. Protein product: CASRTSPNTGELFF.

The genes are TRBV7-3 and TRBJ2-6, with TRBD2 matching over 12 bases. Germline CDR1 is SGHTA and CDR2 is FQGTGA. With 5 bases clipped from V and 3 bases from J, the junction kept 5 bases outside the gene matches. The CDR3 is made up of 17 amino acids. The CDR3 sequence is CASSPTSGRGGANVLTF. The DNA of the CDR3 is TGTGCCAGCAGCCCGACTAGCGGGAGAGGTGGGGCCAACGTCCTGACTTTC. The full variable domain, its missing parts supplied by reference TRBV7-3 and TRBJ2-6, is GAGVSQTPSNKVTEKGKYVELRCDPISGHTALYWYRQSLGQGPEFLIYFQGTGAADDSGLPNDRFFAVRPEGSVSTLKIQRTERGDSAVYLCASSPTSGRGGANVLTFGAGSRLTVL.

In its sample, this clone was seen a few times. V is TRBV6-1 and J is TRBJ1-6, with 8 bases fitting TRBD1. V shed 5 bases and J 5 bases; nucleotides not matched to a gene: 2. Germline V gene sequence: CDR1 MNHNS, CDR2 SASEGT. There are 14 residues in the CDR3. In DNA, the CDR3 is TGTGCCAGCAGTTTACAGGGGGATAATTCACCCCTCCACTTT. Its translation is CASSLQGDNSPLHF.